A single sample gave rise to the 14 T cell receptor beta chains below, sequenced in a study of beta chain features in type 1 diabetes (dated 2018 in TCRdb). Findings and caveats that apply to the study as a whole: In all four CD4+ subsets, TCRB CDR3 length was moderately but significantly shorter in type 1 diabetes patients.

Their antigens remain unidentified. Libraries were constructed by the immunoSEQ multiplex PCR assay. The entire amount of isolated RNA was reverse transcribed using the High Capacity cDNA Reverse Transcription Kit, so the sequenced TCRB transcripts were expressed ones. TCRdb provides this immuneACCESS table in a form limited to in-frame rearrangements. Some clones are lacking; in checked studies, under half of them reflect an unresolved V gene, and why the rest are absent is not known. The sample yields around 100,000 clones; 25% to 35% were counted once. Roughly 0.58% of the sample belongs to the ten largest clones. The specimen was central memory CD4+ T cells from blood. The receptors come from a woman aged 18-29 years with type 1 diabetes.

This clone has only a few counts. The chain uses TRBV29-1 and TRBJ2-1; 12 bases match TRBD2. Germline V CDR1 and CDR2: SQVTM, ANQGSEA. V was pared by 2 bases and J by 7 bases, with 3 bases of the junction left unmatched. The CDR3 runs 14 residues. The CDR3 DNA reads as TGCAGCGTTGAAATCCTAGCGGGAGGGAATGAGCAGTTCTTC. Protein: CSVEILAGGNEQFF.

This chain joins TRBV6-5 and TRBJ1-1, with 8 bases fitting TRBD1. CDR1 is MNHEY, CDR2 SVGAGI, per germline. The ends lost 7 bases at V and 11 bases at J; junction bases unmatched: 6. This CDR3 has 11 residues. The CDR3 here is CASKQGDWAFF. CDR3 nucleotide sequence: TGTGCCAGCAAACAGGGGGACTGGGCTTTCTTT.

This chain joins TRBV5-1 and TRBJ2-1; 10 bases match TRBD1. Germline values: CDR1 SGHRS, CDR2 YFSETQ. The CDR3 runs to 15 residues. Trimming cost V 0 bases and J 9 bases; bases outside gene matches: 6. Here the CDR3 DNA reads TGCGCCAGCAGCTTGGGAGGGGGACAGGGGATTGAGCAGTTCTTC. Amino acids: CASSLGGGQGIEQFF.

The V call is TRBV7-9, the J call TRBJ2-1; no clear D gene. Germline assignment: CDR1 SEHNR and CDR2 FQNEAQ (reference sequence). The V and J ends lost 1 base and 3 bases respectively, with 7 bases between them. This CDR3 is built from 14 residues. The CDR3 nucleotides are TGTGCCAGCAGCTTAGATCGGGTCTACAATGAGCAGTTCTTC. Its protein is CASSLDRVYNEQFF.

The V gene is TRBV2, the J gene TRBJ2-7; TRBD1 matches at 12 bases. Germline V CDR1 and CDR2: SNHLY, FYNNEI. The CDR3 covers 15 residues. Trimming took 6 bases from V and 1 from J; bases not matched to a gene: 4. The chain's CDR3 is CASSGTGGVSYEQYF. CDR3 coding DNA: TGTGCCAGCAGCGGGACAGGGGGCGTTTCCTACGAGCAGTACTTC.

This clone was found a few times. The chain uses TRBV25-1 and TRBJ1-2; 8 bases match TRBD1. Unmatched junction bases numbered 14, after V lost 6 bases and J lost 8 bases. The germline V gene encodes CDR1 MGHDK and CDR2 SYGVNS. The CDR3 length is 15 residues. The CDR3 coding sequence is TGTGCCAGCAGCGAACACCGGGACAGGTCCCCGGGCTACACCTTC. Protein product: CASSEHRDRSPGYTF.

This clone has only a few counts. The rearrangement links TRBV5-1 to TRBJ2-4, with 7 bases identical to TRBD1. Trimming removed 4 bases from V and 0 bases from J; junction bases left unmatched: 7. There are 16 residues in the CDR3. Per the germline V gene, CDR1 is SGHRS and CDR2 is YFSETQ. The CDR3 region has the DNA TGCGCCAGCAGCACAGGACAGGCCCTAGCCAAAAACATTCAGTACTTC. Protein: CASSTGQALAKNIQYF.

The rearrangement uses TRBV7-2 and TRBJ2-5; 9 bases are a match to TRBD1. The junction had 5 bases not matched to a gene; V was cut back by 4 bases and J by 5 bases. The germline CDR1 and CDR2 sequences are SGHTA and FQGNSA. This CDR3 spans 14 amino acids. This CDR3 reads CASSSTGGRETQYF. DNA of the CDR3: TGTGCCAGCAGCTCCACAGGGGGCCGGGAGACCCAGTACTTC.

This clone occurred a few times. CDR3 sequence reads: CASSFLNTEAFF. CDR3 sequence (DNA): TGTGCCAGCAGCTTCTTGAACACTGAAGCTTTCTTT. The gene calls are TRBV7-2 and TRBJ1-1; D remains ambiguous. The germline V gene encodes CDR1 SGHTA and CDR2 FQGNSA. Deletions cut 3 bases from V and 0 bases from J, with 2 bases between. This CDR3 spans 12 amino acids.

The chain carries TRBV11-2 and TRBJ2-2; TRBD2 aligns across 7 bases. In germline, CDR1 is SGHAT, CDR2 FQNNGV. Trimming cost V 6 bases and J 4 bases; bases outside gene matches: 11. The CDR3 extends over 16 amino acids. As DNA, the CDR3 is TGTGCCAGCAGTCCCAACGGCGGGGAGGGCACCGGGGAGCTGTTTTTT. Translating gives CASSPNGGEGTGELFF.

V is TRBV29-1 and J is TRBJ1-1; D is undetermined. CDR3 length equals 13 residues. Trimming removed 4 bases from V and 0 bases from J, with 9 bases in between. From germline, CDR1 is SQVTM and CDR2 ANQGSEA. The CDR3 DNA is TGCAGCGTTGCACCCAGGATGAACACTGAAGCTTTCTTT. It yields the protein CSVAPRMNTEAFF.

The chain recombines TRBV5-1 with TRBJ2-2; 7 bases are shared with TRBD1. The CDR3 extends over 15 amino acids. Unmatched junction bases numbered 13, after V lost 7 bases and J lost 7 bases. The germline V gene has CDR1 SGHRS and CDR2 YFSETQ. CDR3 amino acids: CASGITTGFDGELFF. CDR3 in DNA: TGCGCCAGCGGCATTACGACAGGGTTTGACGGGGAGCTGTTTTTT.

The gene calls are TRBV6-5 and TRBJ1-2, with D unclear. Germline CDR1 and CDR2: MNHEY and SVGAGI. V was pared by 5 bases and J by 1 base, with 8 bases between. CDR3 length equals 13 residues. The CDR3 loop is CASSEDFNYGYTF. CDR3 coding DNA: TGTGCCAGCAGTGAGGACTTTAACTATGGCTACACCTTC.

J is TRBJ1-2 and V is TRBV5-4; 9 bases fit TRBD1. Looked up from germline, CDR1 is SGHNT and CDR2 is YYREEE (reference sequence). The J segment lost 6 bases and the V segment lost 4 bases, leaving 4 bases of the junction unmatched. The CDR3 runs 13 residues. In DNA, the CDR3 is TGTGCCAGCAGCGACGGGACAGGGAATGGCTACACCTTC. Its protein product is CASSDGTGNGYTF.